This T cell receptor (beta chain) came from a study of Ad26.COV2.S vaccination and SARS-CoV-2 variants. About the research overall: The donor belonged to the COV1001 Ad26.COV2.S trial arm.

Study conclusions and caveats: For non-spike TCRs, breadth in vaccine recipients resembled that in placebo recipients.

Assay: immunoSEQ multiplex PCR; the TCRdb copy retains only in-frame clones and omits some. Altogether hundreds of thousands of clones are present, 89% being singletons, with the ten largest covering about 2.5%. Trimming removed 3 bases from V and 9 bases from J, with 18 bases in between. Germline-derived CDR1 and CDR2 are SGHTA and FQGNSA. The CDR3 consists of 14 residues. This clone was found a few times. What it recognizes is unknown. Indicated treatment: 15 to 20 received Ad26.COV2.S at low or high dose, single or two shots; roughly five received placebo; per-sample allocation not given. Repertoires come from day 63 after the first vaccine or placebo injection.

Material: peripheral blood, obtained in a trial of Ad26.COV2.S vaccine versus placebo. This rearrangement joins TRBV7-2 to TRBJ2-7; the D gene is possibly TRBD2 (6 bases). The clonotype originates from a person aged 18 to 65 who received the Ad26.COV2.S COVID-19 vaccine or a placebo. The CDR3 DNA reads TGTGCCAGCAGCTTGCATCCCGGGGGTCAGCCGCAGTACGTC. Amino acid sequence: CASSLHPGGQPQYV.